This entry lists 9 T cell receptor beta chains sequenced from one sample in a study of tumor and adjacent non-tumor tissue in lung cancer (dated by TCRdb to the late 2010s). The library was made by multiplex PCR. Sequenced on an Illumina HiSeq 2500. TCRbeta libraries were built by three rounds of nested PCR using primers (Table S4), following protocols modified from ARM-PCR. TCRdb itself trimmed the public reads at Q25 with fastp, ran MiXCR and retained productive beta chains. When rows share a CDR3 protein, they turn into one entry using the most common DNA and genes. The sample contains around 60,000 distinct CDR3 sequences, 61% of them found a single time. The leading ten clones occupy under 35% of the sample. RNA was isolated from bulk unsorted tissue, and RNA quality was assessed with a NanoDrop ND-1000 and an Agilent 2100. For the normal lung samples, distant non-tumor tissue was collected more than 3 cm away from the tumor edge.

The sample comprised distant non-tumor lung tissue. These receptors came from a man between 65 and 79 years old with non-small cell lung cancer.

This chain links TRBV7-8 with TRBJ2-7, with 7 bases matching TRBD2. Germline loops: CDR1 SGHVS, CDR2 FQNEAQ. This CDR3 has 15 residues. V was clipped by 0 bases and J by 5 bases; unmatched bases: 7. The DNA of the CDR3 is TGTGCCAGCAGCTTAGCAGCGGGAAGGGCCCACGAGCAGTACTTC. Its protein product is CASSLAAGRAHEQYF.

With regard to this clonotype: The CDR3 end shows no conserved phenylalanine or tryptophan, and so a read error is likely. The chain uses TRBV10-2 and TRBJ1-2; no clear D gene. This CDR3 has 13 residues. Germline-derived CDR1 and CDR2 are WSHSY and SAAADI. The CDR3 DNA reads as TGCACCAGCAGTAATCCAGACTTATGTGGCTACACCTTA. Its protein is CTSSNPDLCGYTL.

This clonotype was seen more than once but under ten times. The chain recombines TRBV5-6 with TRBJ2-1, with 7 bases identical to TRBD1. CDR1 is SGHDT, CDR2 YYEEEE, per germline. Losses at the gene ends were 3 bases for V and 8 bases for J; bases not matched to a gene: 8. The CDR3 is made up of 14 amino acids. CDR3 sequence reads: CASSSVQGFDEQFF. DNA of the CDR3: TGTGCCAGCAGCTCAGTACAGGGGTTCGATGAGCAGTTCTTC.

For this clonotype: A clone one base away is much larger, so this may be a read error. The rearrangement uses TRBV6-4 and TRBJ2-1; 9 bases fit TRBD2. This CDR3 spans 15 amino acids. CDR1 MRHNA and CDR2 SNTAGT come from the germline V gene. The CDR3 sequence is CASSDVSGGYYEQFF. The DNA of the CDR3 is TGTGCCAGCAGTGACGTTAGCGGGGGCTACTATGAGCAGTTCTTC.

Worth noting for this clonotype: The missing conserved phenylalanine or tryptophan at the end of this CDR3 makes a read error likely. This sequence joins TRBV28 and TRBJ2-3; D is perhaps TRBD2 (6 bases). Germline V gives CDR1 MDHEN, CDR2 SYDVKM. This CDR3 spans 16 amino acids. The CDR3 region is CASSSRTIRSTDTQYL. The CDR3 DNA reads TGTGCTAGCAGTTCCCGGACTATCCGCAGCACAGATACGCAGTATTTG.

This clonotype was observed at least ten times. The chain employs TRBV7-9 and TRBJ1-1, with TRBD1 matching over 7 bases. Per the germline V gene, CDR1 is SEHNR and CDR2 is FQNEAQ (reference sequence). The CDR3 length is 15 residues. The trim removed 1 base at V and 4 bases at J, leaving 6 bases unmatched. CDR3: CASSLVGGAATEAFF. CDR3 coding DNA: TGTGCCAGCAGCTTAGTAGGGGGCGCGGCCACTGAAGCTTTCTTT.

On this clonotype itself: The conserved phenylalanine or tryptophan normally closing the CDR3 is absent here, so this likely arose from a read error. The chain combines TRBV6-2 or TRBV6-3 with TRBJ2-5; maybe TRBD1 (6 bases). This CDR3 is built from 15 residues. Germline-derived CDR1 and CDR2 are MNHEY and SVGEGT. The CDR3 spells CASSYLGQLQEAQYS. CDR3 coding DNA: TGTGCCAGCAGTTACCTTGGACAGCTACAAGAGGCCCAGTACTCC.

Details on this clonotype: A read error may be the cause here, since a much bigger clone is one base away. The chain uses TRBV6-6 and TRBJ1-2, with D tentatively TRBD1 (5 bases). The CDR3 runs to 14 residues. Per the germline V gene, CDR1 is MNHNY and CDR2 is SVGAGI (reference sequence). Trimming shortened V by 7 bases and J by 7 bases, and 19 bases separated the two germline ends. Here the CDR3 DNA reads TGTGCCAGCAACCCGACGGCAGGGACGACTGGCTACACCTTC. Its protein product is CASNPTAGTTGYTF.

As regards this clonotype: One end of the junction does not line up with germline, which may come from a read error. The chain carries TRBV6-6 and TRBJ2-5; maybe TRBD2 (5 bases). Germline CDR1 and CDR2: MNHNY and SVGAGI (reference sequence). CDR3 length: 16 residues. Written as DNA, the CDR3 is TGCGCCAGCAGTTACGGGGAGCCTGGAACGAGGGAGACCCAGTACTTC. It encodes CASSYGEPGTRETQYF.